This T cell receptor beta chain was retrieved from a study of blood T cells in healthy people across ages. For the study at large: With template switching, about one barcoded beta molecule was captured per two T cells.

It was with a sample-barcoded 5' primer and a J-beta primer mix that a second PCR of about 6 to 12 cycles was run. TCRdb recomputed calls from the 5' RACE reads with MiXCR, one row per CDR3 protein. The sample has more than 1.4 million distinct CDR3 sequences; around two fifths are singletons. The CDR3 length is 15 residues. Germline V gene lookup returns CDR1 SGHAT and CDR2 FQNNGV. The ends were cut back, 3 bases at V and 5 bases at J, with 14 bases in the middle. Sequencing was done on a sample of blood. This receptor was obtained from a woman aged 18-30 years in good health. J is TRBJ2-1 and V is TRBV11-2; weak D call: TRBD1 (6 bases). CDR3 region: CASSFGTYPHNEQFF. In nucleotides, the CDR3 is TGTGCCAGCAGCTTTGGGACATATCCCCACAATGAGCAGTTCTTC.